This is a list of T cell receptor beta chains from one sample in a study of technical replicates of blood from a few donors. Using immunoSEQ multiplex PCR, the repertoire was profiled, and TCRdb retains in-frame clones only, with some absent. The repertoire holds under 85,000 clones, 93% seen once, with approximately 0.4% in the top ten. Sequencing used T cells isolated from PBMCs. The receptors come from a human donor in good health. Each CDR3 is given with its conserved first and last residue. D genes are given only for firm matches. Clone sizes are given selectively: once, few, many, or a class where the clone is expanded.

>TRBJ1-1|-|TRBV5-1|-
TGCGCCAGCAGCTTAACAGGGACCATGAACACTGAAGCTTTCTTT
CASSLTGTMNTEAFF
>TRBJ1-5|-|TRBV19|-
TGTGCCAGCGGGACACAAAACAATCAGCCCCAGCATTTT
CASGTQNNQPQHF
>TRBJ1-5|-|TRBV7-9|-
TGTGCCAGCAGCTTAGGCGGGGGCGCCGATCAGCCCCAGCATTTT
CASSLGGGADQPQHF
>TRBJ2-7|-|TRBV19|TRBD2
TGTGCCAGTAGTATGGGGGGGGGATGGGACGTTTCCTACGAGCAGTACTTC
CASSMGGGWDVSYEQYF
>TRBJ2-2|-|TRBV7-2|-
TGTGCCAGCAGCTTAGTGTTAGCAGCCACCGGGGAGCTGTTTTTT
CASSLVLAATGELFF
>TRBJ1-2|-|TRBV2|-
TGTGCCAGCAGGGTGGGGAGCAGGCCGGGCTACACCTTC
CASRVGSRPGYTF
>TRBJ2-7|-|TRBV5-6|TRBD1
TGTGCCAGCAGCATCGGACAGGGATTTTCCTACGAGCAGTACTTC
CASSIGQGFSYEQYF
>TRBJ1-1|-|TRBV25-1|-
TGTGCCAGCAGTGCGTCCGAGGGTGGGAACACTGAAGCTTTCTTT
CASSASEGGNTEAFF
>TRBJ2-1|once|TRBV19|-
TGTGCCAGTAGTAAGGGGAATGAGCAGTTCTTC
CASSKGNEQFF
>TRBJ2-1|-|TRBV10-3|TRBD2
TGTGCCATCAGGCGCAGCGGGAGTGGGTATGAGCAGTTCTTC
CAIRRSGSGYEQFF
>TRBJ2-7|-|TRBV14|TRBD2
TGTGCCAGCAGCCAATTAGCGGGAGTTTATTACGAGCAGTACTTC
CASSQLAGVYYEQYF
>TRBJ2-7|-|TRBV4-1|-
TGCGCCAGCAGCGCAGCGCTGGATTACGAGCAGTACTTC
CASSAALDYEQYF
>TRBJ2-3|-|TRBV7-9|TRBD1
TGTGCCAGCAGCCAGGACAGGGGGACCACAGATACGCAGTATTTT
CASSQDRGTTDTQYF
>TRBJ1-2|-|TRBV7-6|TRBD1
TGTGCCAGCAGCTTAACTATACAGGGGGCTGATGGCTACACCTTC
CASSLTIQGADGYTF
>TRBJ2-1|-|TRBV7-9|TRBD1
TGTGCCAGCAGCCCGCCCACAGGGGCCGTACCCTACAATGAGCAGTTCTTC
CASSPPTGAVPYNEQFF
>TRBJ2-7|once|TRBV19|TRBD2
TGTGCCAGTAGTATAGGGGTAGCGGGAGTCTACGAGCAGTACTTC
CASSIGVAGVYEQYF
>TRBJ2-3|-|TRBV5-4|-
TGTGCCAGCAGCTTTGGTGGGACTAGCACAGATACGCAGTATTTT
CASSFGGTSTDTQYF
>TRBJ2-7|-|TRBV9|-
TGTGCCAGCAGCGTCTCCCGGGAAAATCTAATCTACGAGCAGTACTTC
CASSVSRENLIYEQYF
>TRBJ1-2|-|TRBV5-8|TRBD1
TGTGCCAGCAGCCCCGGGACAGATGGCTACACCTTC
CASSPGTDGYTF
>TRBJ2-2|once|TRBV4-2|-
TGTGCCAGCAGCCCCATACCGAACTTCGGCGGCAGACCGAACACCGGGGAGCTGTTTTTT
CASSPIPNFGGRPNTGELFF
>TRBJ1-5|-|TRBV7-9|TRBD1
TGTGCCAGCAGCCCTAACAGGGGCCCTCAGCCCCAGCATTTT
CASSPNRGPQPQHF
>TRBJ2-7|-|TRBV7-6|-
TGTGCCAGCAGCTTAGCGCCGGACGAGCAGTACTTC
CASSLAPDEQYF
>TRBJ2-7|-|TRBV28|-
TGTGCCAGCACCCCCCTTGATCCTAGTCCTGCCTACGAGCAGTACTTC
CASTPLDPSPAYEQYF
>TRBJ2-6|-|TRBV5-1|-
TGCGCCAGCAGAAGCTTCTCTGGGGCCAACGTCCTGACTTTC
CASRSFSGANVLTF
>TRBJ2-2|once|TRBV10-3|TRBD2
TGTGCCATCAGTGATGCGGGAGGGTTCACCGGGGAGCTGTTTTTT
CAISDAGGFTGELFF
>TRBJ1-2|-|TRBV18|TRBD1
TGTGCCAGCTCACCTGGGGACAGGGGCTATGGCTACACCTTC
CASSPGDRGYGYTF
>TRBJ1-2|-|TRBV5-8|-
TGTGCCAGCAGCCTTAACAGGGCTGGGGCCAGGGGCTACACCTTC
CASSLNRAGARGYTF
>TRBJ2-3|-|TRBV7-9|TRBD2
TGTGCCAGCAGCCTTAGCGGGAGTAGAGATACGCAGTATTTT
CASSLSGSRDTQYF
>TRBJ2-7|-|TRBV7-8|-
TGTGCCAGCAGCTTAGCGGGCGGGTCCTACGAGCAGTACTTC
CASSLAGGSYEQYF
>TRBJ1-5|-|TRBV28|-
TGTGCCAGCCGCAGTGGGCTGAATCAGCCCCAGCATTTT
CASRSGLNQPQHF
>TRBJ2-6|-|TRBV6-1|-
TGTGCCAGCAGTGAATCAGGGATGTCTGGGGCCAACGTCCTGACTTTC
CASSESGMSGANVLTF
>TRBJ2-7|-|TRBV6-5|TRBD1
TGTGCCAGCAGTTATTACGGACAGGGGTCATACGAGCAGTACTTC
CASSYYGQGSYEQYF
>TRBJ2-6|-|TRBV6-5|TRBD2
TGTGCCAGCGGGCGGGGGGGGTCTGGGGCCAACGTCCTGACTTTC
CASGRGGSGANVLTF
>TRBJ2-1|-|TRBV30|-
TGTGCCTGGAGTGTAGCTAGCGCGAGCAATGAGCAGTTCTTC
CAWSVASASNEQFF
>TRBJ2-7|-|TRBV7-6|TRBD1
TGTGCCAGCAGCTTAGCCCCCGGGGGAACTGCAGGGGGCACCTACGAGCAGTACTTC
CASSLAPGGTAGGTYEQYF
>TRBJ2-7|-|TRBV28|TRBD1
TGTGCCAGCAGTTTAGAGGGGGCGAAGTACGAGCAGTACTTC
CASSLEGAKYEQYF
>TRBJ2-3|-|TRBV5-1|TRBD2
TGCGCCAGCAGCCCGGGACTAGCGGGAGGGCTTGGGGATACGCAGTATTTT
CASSPGLAGGLGDTQYF
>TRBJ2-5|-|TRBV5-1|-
TGCGCCAGCAGCTTGGCCGCAGGTGGGGAGACCCAGTACTTC
CASSLAAGGETQYF
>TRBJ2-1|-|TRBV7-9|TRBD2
TGTGCCAGCAGCTTCAGGTCCAGCGGGAGATACAATGAGCAGTTCTTC
CASSFRSSGRYNEQFF
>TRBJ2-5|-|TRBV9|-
TGTGCCAGCAGCGTAGGATCGTGGGGAGAAGAGACCCAGTACTTC
CASSVGSWGEETQYF
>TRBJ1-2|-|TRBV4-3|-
TGCGCCAGCAGCCAATATTCGACGGAGACCCGTGAGGGCTACACCTTC
CASSQYSTETREGYTF
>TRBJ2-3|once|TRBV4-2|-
TGTGCCAGCAGCCAATCTTTCGCGGGCCCCACAGATACGCAGTATTTT
CASSQSFAGPTDTQYF
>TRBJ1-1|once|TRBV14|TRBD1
TGTGCCAGCAGCCAAAACAGGGGGAGAGGGACTGAAGCTTTCTTT
CASSQNRGRGTEAFF
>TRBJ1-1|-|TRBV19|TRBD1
TGTGCCAGTAGTATAGGGTACAGGGGTTTTGGCACTGAAGCTTTCTTT
CASSIGYRGFGTEAFF
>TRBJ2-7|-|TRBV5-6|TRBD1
TGTGCCAGCAGCGATGGGGACAGCTACCACGAGCAGTACTTC
CASSDGDSYHEQYF
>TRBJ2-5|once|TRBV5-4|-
TGTGCCAGCAGCCCTGAGCGAGAGACCCAGTACTTC
CASSPERETQYF
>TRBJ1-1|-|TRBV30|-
TGTGCCTGGAGTATGCTGGGGGCGAAAGCTTTCTTT
CAWSMLGAKAFF
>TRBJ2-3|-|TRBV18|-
TGTGCCAGCTCACCACCGTCCGGTATCACAGATACGCAGTATTTT
CASSPPSGITDTQYF
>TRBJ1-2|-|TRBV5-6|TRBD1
TGTGCCAGCAGCTTGGATCGGACAGGGGGTTACTATGGCTACACCTTC
CASSLDRTGGYYGYTF
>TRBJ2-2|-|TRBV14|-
TGTGCCAGCAGCCAATTTCAGGCTACGAACACCGGGGAGCTGTTTTTT
CASSQFQATNTGELFF
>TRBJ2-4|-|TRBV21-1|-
TGTGCCAGCAGCGAGCTAACAAGCGGCAGAAGCGTCATTCAGTACTTC
CASSELTSGRSVIQYF
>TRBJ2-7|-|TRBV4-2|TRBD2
TGTGCCAGCAGCCAAGAACTAGCGGGGGGTTACGAGCAGTACTTC
CASSQELAGGYEQYF
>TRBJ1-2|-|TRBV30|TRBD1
TGTGCCTGGGGGGGTCCGGGACAGGGCCACTATGGCTACACCTTC
CAWGGPGQGHYGYTF